These 19 T cell receptor beta chains came from one sample sequenced in a study of cytomegalovirus exposure and HLA in healthy donors. It was with 60 Vbeta and 13 Jbeta primers that the PCR ran. TCRdb's table, derived via immunoSEQ multiplex PCR, lists solely in-frame clones and lacks some. The table includes over 110,000 clones, approximately 80% detected once. Source material: PBMCs. The receptor source for this set is a male donor in good health and CMV-seronegative.

The rearrangement joins TRBV15 to TRBJ2-5; a weak D match, TRBD1 (5 bases). V was shortened by 3 bases and J by 1 base, with 12 bases between the two germline ends. Germline CDR1 reads LNHNV; CDR2 reads YYDKDF (reference sequence). The CDR3 has 15 amino acids. CDR3 amino acids: CATSRATVTQETQYF. CDR3 DNA: TGTGCCACCAGCAGGGCGACAGTTACCCAAGAGACCCAGTACTTC.

J is TRBJ2-7 and V is TRBV5-1; 9 bases line up with TRBD1. This CDR3 is 16 amino acids long. Trimming cost V 0 bases and J 3 bases; bases outside gene matches: 7. The germline CDR1 and CDR2 sequences are SGHRS and YFSETQ. CDR3 coding DNA: TGCGCCAGCAGCTTGGAAGAGGGACAGGGACACTACGAGCAGTACTTC. This encodes CASSLEEGQGHYEQYF.

The V call is TRBV6-4, the J call TRBJ2-7, with TRBD2 identical over 8 bases. J gave up 6 bases and V 2 bases, and 3 bases lay outside the gene matches. CDR1 MRHNA and CDR2 SNTAGT come from the germline V gene. CDR3 size: 13 residues. CDR3 nucleotides: TGTGCCAGCAGTGACGGACTAGCCTCCGAGCAGTACTTC. Translated, it gives CASSDGLASEQYF.

V usage is TRBV2 and J usage is TRBJ2-1; 11 bases agree with TRBD2. This CDR3 is built from 16 residues. The V gene's germline CDR1 is SNHLY and CDR2 FYNNEI. With 5 bases clipped from V and 7 bases from J, the junction kept 10 bases outside the gene matches. The CDR3 bases are TGTGCCAGCAGTCAAGTTACTAGCGGGAGTGATAATGAGCAGTTCTTC. It yields the protein CASSQVTSGSDNEQFF.

V gene TRBV19 combines with J gene TRBJ1-1, with D unresolved. The V gene's germline CDR1 is LNHDA and CDR2 SQIVND (reference sequence). V was trimmed by 4 bases and J by 1 base, leaving 10 bases between them. The CDR3 consists of 14 residues. The CDR3 spells CASSNRRGNTEAFF. The CDR3 nucleotides are TGTGCCAGTAGTAACCGACGGGGGAACACTGAAGCTTTCTTT.

V is TRBV6-4 and J is TRBJ1-1, with 7 nucleotides matching TRBD1. V shed 6 bases, J shed 4 bases, and the junction held 5 bases outside the gene matches. CDR1 is MRHNA, CDR2 SNTAGT, per germline. The CDR3 length is 13 residues. The CDR3 sequence is CASRARQGTEAFF. The CDR3 nucleotides are TGTGCCAGCAGGGCCAGACAGGGCACTGAAGCTTTCTTT.

The genes are TRBV5-4 and TRBJ1-1, with unresolved D. Germline CDR1 SGHNT, CDR2 YYREEE (reference sequence). V dropped 0 bases and J dropped 0 bases, with 9 bases sitting between them. This CDR3 comprises 15 residues. The CDR3 DNA follows: TGTGCCAGCAGCTTGGAAACGGTTATGAACACTGAAGCTTTCTTT. Residues: CASSLETVMNTEAFF.

The chain couples TRBV6-5 to TRBJ2-1; the match to TRBD2 covers 13 bases. Germline assignment: CDR1 MNHEY and CDR2 SVGAGI. This CDR3 spans 15 amino acids. V lost 6 bases, J lost 9 bases, and 8 bases stayed unmatched. CDR3 protein: CASSATSGRASEQFF. The CDR3 DNA sequence: TGTGCCAGCAGCGCAACTAGCGGGAGGGCCAGTGAGCAGTTCTTC.

The chain combines TRBV27 with TRBJ2-1; D unclear. Germline CDR1 is MNHEY and CDR2 is SMNVEV (reference sequence). V was trimmed by 3 bases and J by 4 bases, leaving 13 bases between them. This CDR3 has 15 residues. The CDR3 DNA follows: TGTGCCAGCAGTTTCATCCCCCAGGTGTACAATGAGCAGTTCTTC. Its translation: CASSFIPQVYNEQFF.

V gene TRBV28 combines with J gene TRBJ1-5, with D perhaps matching TRBD1 (5 bases). The germline V gene has CDR1 MDHEN and CDR2 SYDVKM. The CDR3 has 12 residues. Trimming removed 7 bases from V and 5 bases from J, with 9 bases in between. The CDR3 DNA sequence: TGTGCCAGCACAACGGGGGATCAGCCCCAGCATTTT. It yields the protein CASTTGDQPQHF.

J is TRBJ1-6 and V is TRBV6-5, with D unclear. V was cut by 2 bases and J by 8 bases, with 10 bases left in between. In germline, CDR1 is MNHEY, CDR2 SVGAGI. The CDR3 totals 14 residues. This CDR3 reads CASSYRWEDSPLHF. CDR3 DNA: TGTGCCAGCAGTTACCGATGGGAGGATTCACCCCTCCACTTT.

This clone was picked up a small number of times. The rearrangement links TRBV21-1 to TRBJ2-7; the table's TRBD1 call for D was not verified on the DNA. TRBV21-1 is tagged as a pseudogene. The CDR3 is 14 residues long. The CDR3 is CASSTRTEPYEQYF. Written as DNA, the CDR3 is TGTGCCAGCAGCACCCGGACAGAGCCCTACGAGCAGTACTTC.

The chain is built from TRBV4-1 and TRBJ2-7; 7 bases match TRBD2. Germline V gene data show CDR1 as MGHRA and CDR2 as YSYEKL. CDR3 length: 13 residues. Trimming took 4 bases from V and 7 from J; bases not matched to a gene: 7. The CDR3 DNA reads as TGCGCCAGCAGCCCTCGGACGCGGGAGGAGCAGTACTTC. This codes for CASSPRTREEQYF.

The rearrangement uses TRBV19 and TRBJ1-1, with D possibly TRBD1 on 6 matching bases. Germline loops: CDR1 LNHDA, CDR2 SQIVND (reference sequence). CDR3 length equals 14 residues. The ends were cut back, 5 bases at V and 12 bases at J, with 22 bases in the middle. The CDR3 region is CASSPYSWARGPFF. As DNA, the CDR3 is TGTGCCAGTAGTCCTTATAGTTGGGCCAGGGGACCTTTCTTT.

The V call is TRBV15, the J call TRBJ2-3; 16 bases agree with TRBD2. Looked up from germline, CDR1 is LNHNV and CDR2 is YYDKDF (reference sequence). Trimming at V came to 0 bases and at J to 4 bases, leaving 10 bases not matched to a gene. The CDR3 consists of 20 residues. CDR3 region: CATSRDAGTSGRADPDTQYF. DNA for the CDR3: TGTGCCACCAGCAGAGATGCGGGGACTAGCGGGAGGGCGGATCCAGATACGCAGTATTTT.

This clone was detected only once. V gene TRBV27 combines with J gene TRBJ2-7; D is possibly TRBD2 (5 bases). Trimming cost V 1 base and J 6 bases, with 13 bases left between them. This CDR3 has 14 amino acids. The germline V gene has CDR1 MNHEY and CDR2 SMNVEV (reference sequence). The CDR3 loop is CASSLYFRRVEQYF. DNA for the CDR3: TGTGCCAGCAGTTTATATTTTCGGCGGGTCGAGCAGTACTTC.

The chain links TRBV27 to TRBJ2-3; 8 bases agree with TRBD1. Losses at the gene ends were 6 bases for V and 4 bases for J; bases not matched to a gene: 15. This CDR3 contains 17 residues. Germline V gene sequence: CDR1 MNHEY, CDR2 SMNVEV (reference sequence). The CDR3 sequence is CASRFSTGAFFSDTQYF. Here the CDR3 DNA reads TGTGCCAGCAGGTTCTCGACAGGGGCCTTCTTCTCAGATACGCAGTATTTT.

The rearrangement joins TRBV7-9 to TRBJ2-1, with 7 positions matching TRBD2. Germline V gene sequence: CDR1 SEHNR, CDR2 FQNEAQ (reference sequence). The CDR3 contains 15 residues. Trimming removed 1 base from V and 9 bases from J; junction bases left unmatched: 9. In DNA form, the CDR3 reads TGTGCCAGCAGCTTAGTAGGACTAGAGGAGCTTGAGCAGTTCTTC. Its protein product is CASSLVGLEELEQFF.

V gene TRBV7-2 combines with J gene TRBJ2-7; D gene unclear. CDR3 size: 13 residues. V lost 5 bases to trimming and J lost 2 bases, with 10 bases between them. Germline loops: CDR1 SGHTA, CDR2 FQGNSA. The CDR3 nucleotides read TGTGCCAGCAGCACTAACCCCACCTACGAGCAGTACTTC. This translates into CASSTNPTYEQYF.